The text below deals with one T cell receptor (beta chain). Its cognate antigen has yet to be identified. The sample holds no much larger clone one base away, and base qualities are not on file. The data stem from a study of Graves' ophthalmopathy and Graves' hyperthyroidism (dated by TCRdb to between 2018 and 2020). About the study as a whole: Peripheral blood samples were taken at the time of initial diagnosis, before any treatment was given. In about six hyperthyroidism patients, the T-cell repertoires found in thyroid tissue were compared with those found in blood. After sampling, hyperthyroidism patients received methimazole starting at 30 mg daily, and ophthalmopathy patients received high-dose intravenous methylprednisolone. For independent validation, a separate cohort was made up of 18 to 20 hyperthyroidism patients plus 17 patients who later progressed from hyperthyroidism to ophthalmopathy. To explore V-J signatures that separate ophthalmopathy from hyperthyroidism, a discovery set of 95 to 100 patients was enrolled, consisting of more than 40 with ophthalmopathy and about 60 with stable hyperthyroidism. In total, around 140 blood samples were TCR-sequenced: fewer than 50 ophthalmopathy, some 75 hyperthyroidism and roughly 17 hyperthyroidism-to-ophthalmopathy patients. To tell Graves' ophthalmopathy apart from Graves' hyperthyroidism, and to predict which patients would progress to ophthalmopathy, the study relied on TCR beta repertoire signatures. General study outcomes and caveats: In validation, the model predicted ophthalmopathy progression with more than 70% sensitivity and approximately 78% specificity; 12 predicted patients were CT-confirmed with GO in a median of approximately 6.2 months. Sample size was not predetermined statistically, and investigators were not blinded to group allocation. Most expanded thyroid clonotypes with a frequency above 0.001 also appeared in blood, which suggests that blood repertoires may reflect the immune response in the thyroid. Ophthalmopathy was separated from stable hyperthyroidism by the 13-signature model with roughly 88% sensitivity and less than 82% specificity in cross-validation and with 80%/75% in the test set.

Ophthalmopathy patients had moderately to severely active disease, Clinical Activity Score of at least 3, NOSPECS grade of at least 4, and disease duration under 3 months. Anyone with other autoimmune diseases, uncontrolled infections, pregnancy or lactation was excluded from the study. Diagnosis relied on clinical symptoms, serum thyroxine, TRAb, thyroid ultrasound and orbital computed tomography. Ficoll-Paque density gradient centrifugation was used to isolate PBMCs from around 10 ml of fresh peripheral blood. Total RNA was extracted using Trizol reagent, and RNA quality was checked on an Agilent 2100 Bioanalyzer. For repertoire sequencing, TCR beta CDR3 regions were amplified from RNA transcripts. The first round of RT-PCR was done with HTBI primers and the Qiagen OneStep RT-PCR kit, and was followed by a second round of multiplex PCR, then size selection and purification. Libraries were sequenced on an Illumina HiSeq2000 using paired-end 100 bp reads. From the authors' description of their analysis: SOAPnuke was used to process the reads, removing any read that contained adapters or uncalled bases, had a mean Phred below 15, or lacked an exact match to the constant primer or identifier. COPE v1.2.5 was used to merge high-quality paired reads. Clonotypes were defined as unique nucleotide sequences and were aligned to IMGT TRB V, D and J references using MiTCR v1.1. The analysis was limited to V-J combinations with a frequency above 0.0001, which together covered approximately 99% of repertoires. For each V-J combination, a TCR clonal expansion and chaos score was defined as F50 clonal expansion divided by the chaos observed in the TCRdist matrix. Welch's t-statistics and random forest were used to reduce features to about a dozen V-J combinations, which were fed into a naive Bayes classifier. The Morisita-Horn index was used to measure how similar the thyroid and blood repertoires were. TCRdb reprocessing: public reads trimmed at Q25 with fastp, clones called with MiXCR, in-frame beta chains kept. A single entry per CDR3 protein holds the most common genes and DNA from its merged rows. What appears here as the V and J calls and clone size reflects TCRdb's work, not the paper's. Across this sample there are 660,000 or so distinct CDR3 sequences, with under 50% seen only once. The ten top clones hold 3.3% of the sample.

This clonotype was obtained from an adult man with Graves' ophthalmopathy. What was sequenced was peripheral blood.

Read as DNA, the sequence is TGTGCCAGCAGCTCCAGGGTAACTAATGAAAAACTGTTTTTT. This translates into CASSSRVTNEKLFF. The chain links TRBV7-2 with TRBJ1-4, with a weak D call of TRBD1 (5 bases match). In the germline V gene, CDR1 corresponds to SGHTA and CDR2 to FQGNSA. V is pared back by 4 bases and J by 1 base, with 7 bases lying between the germline termini. CDR3 length: 14 amino acids, cysteine to phenylalanine. Just CDR3 DNA is preserved here, 42 bases in frame from base 1.